This T cell receptor (beta chain) was recovered during a study of shared clonotypes between healthy human individuals. Using immunoSEQ multiplex PCR, the repertoire was profiled, and TCRdb retains in-frame clones only, with some absent. The sample includes about 640,000 clones, around 72% seen only once; the top ten take less than 2%. Germline CDR1 reads SGHAT; CDR2 reads FQNNGV. This CDR3 contains 13 residues. V lost 1 base, J lost 7 bases, and 7 bases lay in between. Only a few counts were recorded for this clone. V gene TRBV11-2 combines with J gene TRBJ2-2; no reliable D call. Sequenced input: memory CD4+ T cells sorted from blood. Subset in this sample: CD45RA-negative fraction. This receptor was taken from a woman between 25 and 40 years old in good health. This chain's CDR3 is CASSLGFLGELFF. The CDR3 DNA sequence: TGTGCCAGCAGCTTAGGGTTCCTCGGGGAGCTGTTTTTT.